This TCR beta chain was captured in a study of T-cell reconstitution after alpha-beta-depleted transplantation in children. Overall study results and limits: In patients about two months after transplant, alpha-beta T cells reportedly arose from several hundred expanded graft clones. At day 60, the high TCRbeta diversity found in some patients originated from recipient T cells and thymic progenitors that had survived. A year post-transplant, T-cell counts and diversity derived mostly from newly produced T cells.

This CDR3 spans 18 amino acids. Trimming pared 5 bases from V and 1 base from J, leaving 22 bases between. Germline lookup yields CDR1 SGHAT and CDR2 FQNNGV. A remark on this clonotype: The antigen remains undetermined.

Unique molecular identifiers were used to barcode this TCRbeta library. TCRdb reprocessed the PCR reads with MiXCR, giving one entry per CDR3 protein. Among a few hundred thousand distinct CDR3 sequences listed, around 16% were seen once. The chain couples TRBV11-2 to TRBJ2-3; D possibly corresponds to TRBD2 (7 bases). This receptor was obtained from a boy in the first two years of life who had a stem cell transplant for Wiskott-Aldrich syndrome, so the T cells may come from the graft donor. This material consisted of PBMCs, mostly from graft donor cells, taken 360 days after TCRalphabeta/CD19-depleted stem cell transplant. The CDR3 bases are TGTGCCAGCAGCCACCACCCGGGGGCGGGAGTTCGCACAGATACGCAGTATTTT. As protein: CASSHHPGAGVRTDTQYF.